This is a list of T cell receptor beta chains from one sample in a study of vaccination and CD4 T cells after COVID-19. The antigens for these receptors are not known. TCRdb re-analysed the PCR reads in MiXCR, keeping a single row per CDR3 protein. The data contain fewer than 30,000 distinct CDR3 sequences, 25% to 30% of them singletons. Sequenced material: CD4+ T cells from blood, cultured in vitro, taken about 7 months after SARS-CoV-2 vaccination. The receptors here all came from a human donor who had recovered from COVID-19. Each CDR3 is given with its conserved first and last residue. Each record gives: J gene, V gene, clone size, D gene, CDR3 DNA, CDR3 protein. D genes are given only for firm matches. The size field is filled for only some rows; it gives once, few, many or a size class.

j_call: TRBJ2-7; v_call: TRBV6-1; clone_size: NA; d_call: NA; cdr3_nt: TGTGCCAGCAGCCCCGAAGGGCCCTACGAGCAGTACTTC; cdr3_aa: CASSPEGPYEQYF
j_call: TRBJ2-7; v_call: TRBV10-1; clone_size: NA; d_call: NA; cdr3_nt: TGCGCCAGCAGTGACCCGTGGACGGTCCCCTACGAGCAGTACTTC; cdr3_aa: CASSDPWTVPYEQYF
j_call: TRBJ2-6; v_call: TRBV6-1; clone_size: NA; d_call: NA; cdr3_nt: TGTGCCAGCATGGGGACTGGGGCCAACGTCCTGACTTTC; cdr3_aa: CASMGTGANVLTF
j_call: TRBJ2-1; v_call: TRBV7-9; clone_size: few; d_call: TRBD2; cdr3_nt: TGTGCCAGCAGCCCTCGAAATAGCGGGAGGGATGAGCAGTTCTTC; cdr3_aa: CASSPRNSGRDEQFF
j_call: TRBJ2-3; v_call: TRBV15; clone_size: few; d_call: TRBD2; cdr3_nt: TGTGCCACCAGCACTCAACTAGCGGGAGGTGCAGATACGCAGTATTTT; cdr3_aa: CATSTQLAGGADTQYF
j_call: TRBJ1-1; v_call: TRBV7-9; clone_size: NA; d_call: TRBD1; cdr3_nt: TGTGCCAGCAGCCCTCCATGGGACAGTGGTCGCGCTTTCTTT; cdr3_aa: CASSPPWDSGRAFF
j_call: TRBJ2-3; v_call: TRBV7-3; clone_size: few; d_call: TRBD2; cdr3_nt: TGTGCCAGCAGCGCCAGCGGGAGAATTTCAGATACGCAGTATTTT; cdr3_aa: CASSASGRISDTQYF
j_call: TRBJ1-1; v_call: TRBV2; clone_size: NA; d_call: TRBD1; cdr3_nt: TGTGCCAGCAGCCTGGGACAGCTGAACACTGAAGCTTTCTTT; cdr3_aa: CASSLGQLNTEAFF
j_call: TRBJ1-1; v_call: TRBV20-1; clone_size: few; d_call: NA; cdr3_nt: TGCAGTGCTAGCCGACGGACAGAAACTGAAGCTTTCTTT; cdr3_aa: CSASRRTETEAFF
j_call: TRBJ2-1; v_call: TRBV6-1; clone_size: NA; d_call: TRBD2; cdr3_nt: TGTGCCAGCAGGGGACTAGCGGGAGGCGGGGGGCAGTTCTTC; cdr3_aa: CASRGLAGGGGQFF
j_call: TRBJ2-5; v_call: TRBV5-8; clone_size: NA; d_call: NA; cdr3_nt: TGTGCCAGCAGCCCAGGGCCGGGGGGCGCGGAGACCCAGTACTTC; cdr3_aa: CASSPGPGGAETQYF
j_call: TRBJ2-5; v_call: TRBV6-2/TRBV6-3; clone_size: NA; d_call: TRBD1; cdr3_nt: TGTGCCAGCAGCTCACAGGGGGCAGCGGAAGAGACCCAGTACTTC; cdr3_aa: CASSSQGAAEETQYF
j_call: TRBJ2-3; v_call: TRBV27; clone_size: NA; d_call: TRBD2; cdr3_nt: TGTGCCAGCACCTTACCCCCCGGGGGGACCAGCACAGATACGCAGTATTTT; cdr3_aa: CASTLPPGGTSTDTQYF
j_call: TRBJ2-5; v_call: TRBV7-2; clone_size: NA; d_call: NA; cdr3_nt: TGTGCCAGCAGCTTAGGCTTGGGGCCAGAGACCCAGTACTTC; cdr3_aa: CASSLGLGPETQYF
j_call: TRBJ1-5; v_call: TRBV6-1; clone_size: NA; d_call: NA; cdr3_nt: TGTGCCAGCAGTGAACGGGGATTAGATCAGCCCCAGCATTTT; cdr3_aa: CASSERGLDQPQHF
j_call: TRBJ1-5; v_call: TRBV19; clone_size: NA; d_call: NA; cdr3_nt: TGTGCCAGTAGCTCGACGTTTAGGCAGCCCCAGCATTTT; cdr3_aa: CASSSTFRQPQHF
j_call: TRBJ2-1; v_call: TRBV4-1; clone_size: few; d_call: NA; cdr3_nt: TGCGCCAGCAGCCAACAGGGCAATGAGCAGTTCTTC; cdr3_aa: CASSQQGNEQFF
j_call: TRBJ2-1; v_call: TRBV6-1; clone_size: NA; d_call: TRBD1; cdr3_nt: TGTGCCAGCAGAGGCTCAGGGGGACCCTCCAATGAGCAGTTCTTC; cdr3_aa: CASRGSGGPSNEQFF
j_call: TRBJ2-1; v_call: TRBV15; clone_size: few; d_call: NA; cdr3_nt: TGTGCCACCAGCAGAGGACCCCCTCCCCAGAGCTCCTACAATGAGCAGTTCTTC; cdr3_aa: CATSRGPPPQSSYNEQFF
j_call: TRBJ1-5; v_call: TRBV20-1; clone_size: many; d_call: NA; cdr3_nt: TGCAGTACCACAGGAGATTATAGCAATCAGCCCCAGCATTTT; cdr3_aa: CSTTGDYSNQPQHF
j_call: TRBJ2-7; v_call: TRBV7-2; clone_size: NA; d_call: NA; cdr3_nt: TGTGCCAGCAGCTTATACGGGGGGCGTACGTACGAGCAGTACTTC; cdr3_aa: CASSLYGGRTYEQYF
j_call: TRBJ1-5; v_call: TRBV6-5; clone_size: few; d_call: TRBD1; cdr3_nt: TGTGCCAGCAGTTATGACAGGGGGCCGGGCAATCAGCCCCAGCATTTT; cdr3_aa: CASSYDRGPGNQPQHF
j_call: TRBJ1-6; v_call: TRBV7-8; clone_size: NA; d_call: NA; cdr3_nt: TGTGCCAGCAGCCGGCCCGGCCTGGATTCACCCCTCCACTTT; cdr3_aa: CASSRPGLDSPLHF
j_call: TRBJ2-7; v_call: TRBV20-1; clone_size: NA; d_call: NA; cdr3_nt: TGCAGTGCTAGACTACCCAGCTCCTACGAGCAGTACTTC; cdr3_aa: CSARLPSSYEQYF
j_call: TRBJ1-4; v_call: TRBV28; clone_size: once; d_call: NA; cdr3_nt: TGTGCCAGCTCCCCCTCGTCAACTAATGAAAAACTGTTTTTT; cdr3_aa: CASSPSSTNEKLFF
j_call: TRBJ2-7; v_call: TRBV7-2; clone_size: few; d_call: TRBD2; cdr3_nt: TGTGCCAGCAGCTTATCACTAGCGGGAACCTACGAGCAGTACTTC; cdr3_aa: CASSLSLAGTYEQYF
j_call: TRBJ2-3; v_call: TRBV7-2; clone_size: NA; d_call: TRBD2; cdr3_nt: TGTGCCAGCAGCCGGCGGCTAGCGCGGGGGGATACGCAGTATTTT; cdr3_aa: CASSRRLARGDTQYF
j_call: TRBJ2-6; v_call: TRBV7-9; clone_size: NA; d_call: TRBD1; cdr3_nt: TGTGCCAGCAGGTCCCAGGGACAGGGGGCGGGTGGGGCCAACGTCCTGACTTTC; cdr3_aa: CASRSQGQGAGGANVLTF
j_call: TRBJ2-7; v_call: TRBV2; clone_size: few; d_call: NA; cdr3_nt: TGTGCCAGCAACCCCCCTGGAGGGTTATACGAGCAGTACTTC; cdr3_aa: CASNPPGGLYEQYF
j_call: TRBJ2-6; v_call: TRBV20-1; clone_size: NA; d_call: NA; cdr3_nt: TGCAGTGCTAGAGGTCTCACATCTCCTGGGGCCAACGTCCTGACTTTC; cdr3_aa: CSARGLTSPGANVLTF
j_call: TRBJ2-6; v_call: TRBV4-1; clone_size: once; d_call: NA; cdr3_nt: TGCGCCAGCAGACCTGTGGGGCGATCTGGGGCCAACGTCCTGACTTTC; cdr3_aa: CASRPVGRSGANVLTF
j_call: TRBJ2-2; v_call: TRBV6-2/TRBV6-3; clone_size: NA; d_call: NA; cdr3_nt: TGTGCCAGCAGTCTGAACTCCGGGGAGCTGTTTTTT; cdr3_aa: CASSLNSGELFF
j_call: TRBJ2-3; v_call: TRBV19; clone_size: NA; d_call: NA; cdr3_nt: TGTGCCAGTAGGGGTGGCGGCACAGATACGCAGTATTTT; cdr3_aa: CASRGGGTDTQYF
j_call: TRBJ2-4; v_call: TRBV28; clone_size: NA; d_call: NA; cdr3_nt: TGTGCCAGCAGTTTGAACGGACTAGCCAAAAACATTCAGTACTTC; cdr3_aa: CASSLNGLAKNIQYF
j_call: TRBJ2-7; v_call: TRBV6-1; clone_size: NA; d_call: TRBD1; cdr3_nt: TGTGCCAGCAGTGGCCGGGACAGCTTCTACGAGCAGTACTTC; cdr3_aa: CASSGRDSFYEQYF
j_call: TRBJ2-1; v_call: TRBV15; clone_size: few; d_call: NA; cdr3_nt: TGTGCCACCAGCAAATACGGGAGTCACAATGAGCAGTTCTTC; cdr3_aa: CATSKYGSHNEQFF
j_call: TRBJ2-1; v_call: TRBV20-1; clone_size: NA; d_call: NA; cdr3_nt: TGCAGTGCTAGAGTGAGGAGATCCGTTATGGATGAGCAGTTCTTC; cdr3_aa: CSARVRRSVMDEQFF
j_call: TRBJ2-7; v_call: TRBV19; clone_size: once; d_call: NA; cdr3_nt: TGTGCCAGTAGTATTCGAGGGTTCCGCCACGAGCAGTACTTC; cdr3_aa: CASSIRGFRHEQYF
j_call: TRBJ2-1; v_call: TRBV19; clone_size: NA; d_call: TRBD2; cdr3_nt: TGTGCCGGATCAAAGCGGGAGACATTAAATGAGCAGTTCTTC; cdr3_aa: CAGSKRETLNEQFF